This T cell receptor beta chain came from a study of blood T cell repertoires in COVID-19. Study at large: The United States, Italy and Spain were the sources of the acute and convalescent COVID-19 samples. The cDNA or gDNA used as material had been derived from T cells, B-cell-depleted T cells, or PBMCs.

CDR3 length: 15 residues. V lost 2 bases, J lost 0 bases, and 3 bases stayed unmatched. Germline assignment: CDR1 SNHLY and CDR2 FYNNEI. Original analysis: Reference gene primer amplification yielded estimated nucleated cell counts. Here immunoSEQ multiplex PCR was the method, and the copy in TCRdb shows in-frame clones only, minus some. V and J calls and clone size are given by that table; D and trimming were obtained from the DNA. In the table there are some 230,000 clones, roughly 80% of which are singletons. The V gene is TRBV2, the J gene TRBJ2-7, with 8 nucleotides matching TRBD2. This TCR was recovered from a woman aged 55-70 years who had recovered from COVID-19. The sequencing sample was made of peripheral blood. The CDR3 DNA reads TGTGCCAGCAGTGAAACTAGCGGAATCTCCTACGAGCAGTACTTC. Protein product: CASSETSGISYEQYF.